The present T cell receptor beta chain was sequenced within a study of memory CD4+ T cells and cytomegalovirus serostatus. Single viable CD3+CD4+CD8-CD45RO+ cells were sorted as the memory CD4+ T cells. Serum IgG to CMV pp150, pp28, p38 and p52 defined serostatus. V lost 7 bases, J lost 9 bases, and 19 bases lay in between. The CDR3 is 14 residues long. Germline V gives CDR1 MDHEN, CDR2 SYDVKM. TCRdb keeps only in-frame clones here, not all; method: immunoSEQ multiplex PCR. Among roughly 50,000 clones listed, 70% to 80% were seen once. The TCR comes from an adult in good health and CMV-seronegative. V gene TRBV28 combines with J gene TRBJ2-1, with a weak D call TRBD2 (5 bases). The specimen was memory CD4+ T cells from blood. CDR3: CASKFDPSSGEQFF. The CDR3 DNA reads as TGTGCCAGCAAATTTGACCCATCAAGCGGTGAGCAGTTCTTC. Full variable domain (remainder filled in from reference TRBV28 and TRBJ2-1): DVKVTQSSRYLVKRTGEKVFLECVQDMDHENMFWYRQDPGLGLRLIYFSYDVKMKEKGDIPEGYSVSREKKERFSLILESASTNQTSMYLCASKFDPSSGEQFFGPGTRLTVL.